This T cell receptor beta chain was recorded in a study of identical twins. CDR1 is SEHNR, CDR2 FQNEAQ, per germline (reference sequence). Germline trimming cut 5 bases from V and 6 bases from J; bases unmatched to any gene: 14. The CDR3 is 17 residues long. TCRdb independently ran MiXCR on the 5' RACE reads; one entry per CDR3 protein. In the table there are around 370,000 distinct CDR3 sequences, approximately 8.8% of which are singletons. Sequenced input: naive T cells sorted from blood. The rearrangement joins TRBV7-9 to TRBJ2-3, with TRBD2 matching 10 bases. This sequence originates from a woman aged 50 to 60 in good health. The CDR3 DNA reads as TGTGCCAGCAGCGGCGATTCTAGCGGGAGTTCCCCCGATACGCAGTATTTT. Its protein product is CASSGDSSGSSPDTQYF.